This entry features one T cell receptor beta chain sequence. This entry comes from a study of somatic mutations in cytotoxic T cells in rheumatoid arthritis. Measured with immunoSEQ multiplex PCR; TCRdb has only the in-frame clones, and not every one. The table lists some 38,000 clones, about 80% of them singletons. Trimming at V came to 6 bases and at J to 5 bases, leaving 10 bases not matched to a gene. This CDR3 comprises 14 residues. Germline loops: CDR1 SQVTM, CDR2 ANQGSEA. The sequencing input was CD8+ T cells sorted from blood. This chain uses TRBV29-1 with TRBJ2-7, with TRBD2 identical over 10 bases. The TCR comes from a middle-aged man in good health. The CDR3 reads CSVVSGTSVNEQYF. CDR3 coding DNA: TGCAGCGTGGTATCCGGGACTAGCGTCAACGAGCAGTACTTC.